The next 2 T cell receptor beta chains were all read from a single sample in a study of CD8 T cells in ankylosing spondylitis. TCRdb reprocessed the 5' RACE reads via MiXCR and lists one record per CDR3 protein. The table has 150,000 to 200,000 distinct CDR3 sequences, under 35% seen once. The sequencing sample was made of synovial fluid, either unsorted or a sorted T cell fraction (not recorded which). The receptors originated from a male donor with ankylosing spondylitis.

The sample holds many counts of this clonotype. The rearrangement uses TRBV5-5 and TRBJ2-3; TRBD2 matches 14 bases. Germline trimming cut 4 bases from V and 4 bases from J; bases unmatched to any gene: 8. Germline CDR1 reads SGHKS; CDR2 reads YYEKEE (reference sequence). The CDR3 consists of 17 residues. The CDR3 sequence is CASSLSRLAGGSDTQYF. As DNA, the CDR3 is TGTGCCAGCAGCCTCAGCCGACTAGCGGGGGGGTCAGATACGCAGTATTTT. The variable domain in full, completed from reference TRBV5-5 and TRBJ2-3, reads DAGVTQSPTHLIKTRGQQVTLRCSPISGHKSVSWYQQVLGQGPQFIFQYYEKEERGRGNFPDRFSARQFPNYSSELNVNALLLGDSALYLCASSLSRLAGGSDTQYFGPGTRLTVL.

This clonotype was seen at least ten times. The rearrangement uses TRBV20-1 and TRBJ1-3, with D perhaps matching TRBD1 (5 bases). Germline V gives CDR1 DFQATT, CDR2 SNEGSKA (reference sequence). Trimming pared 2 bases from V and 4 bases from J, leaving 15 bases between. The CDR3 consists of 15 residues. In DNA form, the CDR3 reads TGCAGTGCTAGAACCTCCTCGGACAAAGGAAACACCATATATTTT. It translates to CSARTSSDKGNTIYF.